The clone carrying this TCR beta chain has just a few counts. What it recognizes is unknown. This sample was taken from a study of OX40 agonist ivuxolimab in advanced cancers. Using immunoSEQ multiplex PCR, the repertoire was profiled, and TCRdb retains in-frame clones only, with some absent. Here the sample spans tens of thousands of clones, about 86% being singletons. Study outcomes and limitations: CD4+ and CD8+ T cells in blood underwent clonal expansion by week 6 at 0.1 to 3.0 mg/kg.

The CDR3 runs 15 residues. Germline values: CDR1 MNHNS, CDR2 SASEGT. The V gene lost 6 bases and the J gene lost 0 bases, with 12 bases spanning the gap. The chain links TRBV6-1 to TRBJ1-5, with D possibly TRBD1 on 5 matching bases. The TCR was taken from an adult with an advanced solid tumor such as melanoma, head and neck, liver or kidney cancer. The specimen comprised CD4+ or CD8+ T cells sorted from blood, sampled in a trial of the OX40 agonist ivuxolimab. The CDR3 bases are TGTGCCAGCAGGGGGCGCAGCCATAGCAATCAGCCCCAGCATTTT. Protein product: CASRGRSHSNQPQHF.